This TCR beta chain comes out of a study of metastatic and nonmetastatic thyroid tumors. In the study overall: Where malignant and benign thyroid patients were concerned, repertoires were compared across blood and tumor or nodule tissue.

All patients were untreated before thyroid surgery. Details on this clone: The antigen remains undetermined.

The authors' processing: The study's classifier, a distant-metastasis tool for papillary thyroid cancer, was built using CDR3 differences across clinicopathological groups. With MiXCR, TCRdb called clones anew from the PCR reads. TCRdb, not the authors, supplied the V and J calls. The data contain about 92,000 clones, 14% to 15% of them singletons. Trimming took 0 bases from V and 5 from J; bases not matched to a gene: 4. This CDR3 is built from 14 residues. From germline, CDR1 is SGDLS and CDR2 YYNGEE. The study, taken as a whole, reports: Malignant thyroid tumors reportedly exceeded benign nodules significantly in TCR beta diversity, with the difference appearing in blood and tumor.

J is TRBJ2-7 and V is TRBV9; 8 bases are a match to TRBD2. The receptor was isolated from a female donor with papillary thyroid cancer or a benign thyroid nodule (not recorded which). Some clones in this sample may be carry-over from other donors' samples. The sequenced material came from blood. The CDR3 coding sequence is TGTGCCAGCAGCGTAGGGCGGGGGGAGGACGAGCAGTACTTC. It yields the protein CASSVGRGEDEQYF.